The next 2 T cell receptor beta chains were all read from a single sample in a study of cytomegalovirus exposure and HLA in healthy donors. Vbeta (60) and Jbeta (13) primers were used in the PCR. Sequencing was performed with immunoSEQ multiplex PCR; in TCRdb, only in-frame clones are kept and a portion is missing. The table includes roughly 160,000 clones, roughly 85% detected once. The sequencing input was PBMCs. The source of these receptors is a boy younger than 10 in good health and CMV-seronegative.

The rearrangement uses TRBV29-1 and TRBJ1-1; no definite D call. Trimming removed 5 bases from V and 7 bases from J, with 11 bases in between. Per germline, CDR1 SQVTM and CDR2 ANQGSEA. The CDR3 consists of 11 residues. DNA for the CDR3: TGCAGCGTTATTTCGGAGGTTGAAGCTTTCTTT. It codes for CSVISEVEAFF.

The chain joins TRBV9 to TRBJ2-3; 9 nucleotides align to TRBD2. Trimming cost V 6 bases and J 2 bases; bases outside gene matches: 4. The CDR3 contains 14 residues. CDR1 is SGDLS, CDR2 YYNGEE, per germline. CDR3 sequence reads: CASNGGRATDTQYF. The CDR3, as DNA: TGTGCCAGCAATGGCGGGAGGGCCACAGATACGCAGTATTTT. Complete variable domain (other parts from reference TRBV9 and TRBJ2-3): DSGVTQTPKHLITATGQRVTLRCSPRSGDLSVYWYQQSLDQGLQFLIQYYNGEERAKGNILERFSAQQFPDLHSELNLSSLELGDSALYFCASNGGRATDTQYFGPGTRLTVL.